This TCR beta chain was observed in a study of breast tumors, draining lymph nodes, adjacent tissues. Whole-study findings and limits: Findings are consistent with lymph node origin and intratumoral expansion of most tumor T cells.

For this clonotype: What it recognizes is unknown.

V was cut by 0 bases and J by 6 bases, with 12 bases left in between. The CDR3 is 13 amino acids. Germline CDR1 and CDR2: DFQATT and SNEGSKA (reference sequence). TCRdb re-called the multiplex PCR reads with MiXCR, one entry per CDR3 protein. This sample yields about 230,000 distinct CDR3 sequences, of which less than 40% are seen a single time; approximately 1.5% belongs to the top ten. The lymph nodes were axillary draining lymph nodes from breast cancer patients. The rearrangement links TRBV20-1 to TRBJ2-7, with D possibly matching TRBD2 (6 bases). This clonotype originated in a female donor with breast cancer. Some clones in this sample may be carry-over from other donors' samples. Source material: axillary lymph node tissue. CDR3 sequence reads: CSAREGGVGEQYF. The CDR3, as DNA: TGCAGTGCTAGAGAGGGGGGTGTGGGCGAGCAGTACTTC.